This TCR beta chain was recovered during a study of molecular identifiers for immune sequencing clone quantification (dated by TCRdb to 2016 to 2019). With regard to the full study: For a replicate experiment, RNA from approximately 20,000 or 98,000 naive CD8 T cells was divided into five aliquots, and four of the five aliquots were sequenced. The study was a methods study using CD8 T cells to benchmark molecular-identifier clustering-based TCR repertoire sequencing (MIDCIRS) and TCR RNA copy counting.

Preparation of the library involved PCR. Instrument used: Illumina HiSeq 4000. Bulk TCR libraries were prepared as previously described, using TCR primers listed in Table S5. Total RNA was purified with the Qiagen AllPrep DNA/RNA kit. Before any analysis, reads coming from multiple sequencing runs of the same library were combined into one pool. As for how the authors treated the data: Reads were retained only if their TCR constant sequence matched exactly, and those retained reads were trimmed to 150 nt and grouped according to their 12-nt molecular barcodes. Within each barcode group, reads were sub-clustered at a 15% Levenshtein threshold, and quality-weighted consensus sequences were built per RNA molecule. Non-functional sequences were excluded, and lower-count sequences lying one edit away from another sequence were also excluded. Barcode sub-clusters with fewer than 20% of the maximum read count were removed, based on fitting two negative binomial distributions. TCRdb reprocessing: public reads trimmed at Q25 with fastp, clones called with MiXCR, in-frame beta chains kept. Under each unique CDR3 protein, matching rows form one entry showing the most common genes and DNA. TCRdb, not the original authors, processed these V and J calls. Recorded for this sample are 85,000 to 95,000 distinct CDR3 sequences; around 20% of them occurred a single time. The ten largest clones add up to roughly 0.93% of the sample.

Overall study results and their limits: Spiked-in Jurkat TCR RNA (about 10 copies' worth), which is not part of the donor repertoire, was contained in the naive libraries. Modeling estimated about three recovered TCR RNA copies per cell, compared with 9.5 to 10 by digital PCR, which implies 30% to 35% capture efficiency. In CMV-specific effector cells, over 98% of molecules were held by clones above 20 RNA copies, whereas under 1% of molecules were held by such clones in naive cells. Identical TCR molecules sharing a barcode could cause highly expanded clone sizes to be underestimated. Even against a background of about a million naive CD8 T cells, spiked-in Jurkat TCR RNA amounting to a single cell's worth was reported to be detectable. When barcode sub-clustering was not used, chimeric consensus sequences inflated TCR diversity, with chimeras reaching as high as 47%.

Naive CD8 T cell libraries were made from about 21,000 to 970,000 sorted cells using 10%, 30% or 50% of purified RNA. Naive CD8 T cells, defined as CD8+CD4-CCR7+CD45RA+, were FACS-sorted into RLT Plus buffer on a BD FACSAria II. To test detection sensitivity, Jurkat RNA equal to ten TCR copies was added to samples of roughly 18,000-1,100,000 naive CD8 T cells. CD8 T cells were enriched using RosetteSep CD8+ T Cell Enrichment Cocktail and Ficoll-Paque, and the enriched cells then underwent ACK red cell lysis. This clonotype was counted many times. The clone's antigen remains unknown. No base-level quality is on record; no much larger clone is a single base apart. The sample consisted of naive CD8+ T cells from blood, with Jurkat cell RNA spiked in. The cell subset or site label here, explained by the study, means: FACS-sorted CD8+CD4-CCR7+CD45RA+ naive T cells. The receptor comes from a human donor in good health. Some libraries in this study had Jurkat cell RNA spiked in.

The CDR3 region: CASSLTGGELFF. The DNA sequence is given as TGTGCCAGCAGTCTGACAGGGGGGGAGCTGTTTTTT. The chain is made from TRBV6-4 and TRBJ2-2; 7 bases in the middle match TRBD1. From the cysteine up to the phenylalanine, the CDR3 has a length of 12 residues. The CDR3 DNA has 36 bases and is translated from base 1. Here V drops 5 bases and J drops 8 bases, and the junction holds 2 bases not matched to any gene. Based on the germline V gene, the CDR1 and CDR2 sequences are MRHNA and SNTAGT.